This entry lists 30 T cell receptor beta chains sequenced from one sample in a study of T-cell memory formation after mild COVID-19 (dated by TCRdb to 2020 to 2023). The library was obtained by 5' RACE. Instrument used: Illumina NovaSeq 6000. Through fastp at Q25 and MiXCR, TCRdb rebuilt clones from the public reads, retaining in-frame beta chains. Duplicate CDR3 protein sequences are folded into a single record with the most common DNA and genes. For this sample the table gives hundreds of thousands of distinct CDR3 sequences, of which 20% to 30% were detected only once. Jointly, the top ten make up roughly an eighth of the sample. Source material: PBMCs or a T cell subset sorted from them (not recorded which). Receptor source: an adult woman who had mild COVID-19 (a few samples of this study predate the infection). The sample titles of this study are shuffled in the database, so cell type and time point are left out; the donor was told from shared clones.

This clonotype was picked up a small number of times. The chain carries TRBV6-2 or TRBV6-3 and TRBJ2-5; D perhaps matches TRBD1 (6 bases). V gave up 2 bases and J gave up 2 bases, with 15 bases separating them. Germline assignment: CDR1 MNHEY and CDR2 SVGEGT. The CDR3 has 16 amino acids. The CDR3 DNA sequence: TGTGCCAGCAGTTACGGACAGCGCACCCCTCAAGAGACCCAGTACTTC. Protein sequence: CASSYGQRTPQETQYF.

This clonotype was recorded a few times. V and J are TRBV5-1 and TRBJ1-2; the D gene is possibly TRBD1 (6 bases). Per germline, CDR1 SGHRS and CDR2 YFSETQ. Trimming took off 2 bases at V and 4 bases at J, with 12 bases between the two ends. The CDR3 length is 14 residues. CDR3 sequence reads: CASSFWTESYGYTF. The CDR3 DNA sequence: TGCGCCAGCAGCTTCTGGACAGAGAGCTATGGCTACACCTTC.

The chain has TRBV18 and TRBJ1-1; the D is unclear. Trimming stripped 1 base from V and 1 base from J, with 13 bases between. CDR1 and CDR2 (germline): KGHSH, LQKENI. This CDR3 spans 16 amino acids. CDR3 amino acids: CASSPQPLAANTEAFF. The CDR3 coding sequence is TGTGCCAGCTCACCACAGCCTCTAGCCGCGAACACTGAAGCTTTCTTT.

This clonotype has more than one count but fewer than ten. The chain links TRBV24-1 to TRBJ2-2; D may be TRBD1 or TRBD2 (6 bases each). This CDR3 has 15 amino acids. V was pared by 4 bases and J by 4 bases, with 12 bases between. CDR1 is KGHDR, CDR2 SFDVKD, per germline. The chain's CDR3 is CATSDPGAGTGELFF. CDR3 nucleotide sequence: TGTGCCACCAGTGACCCGGGGGCGGGCACCGGGGAGCTGTTTTTT.

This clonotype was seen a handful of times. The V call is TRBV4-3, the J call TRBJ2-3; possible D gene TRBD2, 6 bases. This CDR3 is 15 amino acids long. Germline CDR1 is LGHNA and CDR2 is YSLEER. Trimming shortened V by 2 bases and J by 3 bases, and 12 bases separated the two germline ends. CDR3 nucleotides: TGCGCCAGCAGCCAACGGGCAGGAGGGACAGATACGCAGTATTTT. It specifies CASSQRAGGTDTQYF.

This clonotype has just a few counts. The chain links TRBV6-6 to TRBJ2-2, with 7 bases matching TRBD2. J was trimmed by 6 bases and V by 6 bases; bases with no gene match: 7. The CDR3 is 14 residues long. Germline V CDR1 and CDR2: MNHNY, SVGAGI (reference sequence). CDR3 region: CASRSAGLPGELFF. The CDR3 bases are TGTGCCAGCAGATCAGCGGGACTCCCCGGGGAGCTGTTTTTT.

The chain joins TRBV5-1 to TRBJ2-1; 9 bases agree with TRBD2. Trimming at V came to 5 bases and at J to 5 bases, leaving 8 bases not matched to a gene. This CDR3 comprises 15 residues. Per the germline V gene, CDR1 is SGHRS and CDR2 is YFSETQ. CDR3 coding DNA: TGCGCCAGCAGGACCGGGACTAGCTGGAACAATGAGCAGTTCTTC. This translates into CASRTGTSWNNEQFF.

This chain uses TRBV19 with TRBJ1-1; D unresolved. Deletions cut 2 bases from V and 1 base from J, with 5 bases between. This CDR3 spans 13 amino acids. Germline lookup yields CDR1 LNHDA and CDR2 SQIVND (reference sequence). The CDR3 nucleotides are TGTGCCAGTAGTATAAGAGAGAACACTGAAGCTTTCTTT. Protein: CASSIRENTEAFF.

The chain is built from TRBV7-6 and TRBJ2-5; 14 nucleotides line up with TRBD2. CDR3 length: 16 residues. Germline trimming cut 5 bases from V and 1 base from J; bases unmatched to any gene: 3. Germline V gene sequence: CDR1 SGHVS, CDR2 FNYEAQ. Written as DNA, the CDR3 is TGTGCCAGCAGCCCGACTAGCGGGGGGGCCCAAGAGACCCAGTACTTC. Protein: CASSPTSGGAQETQYF.

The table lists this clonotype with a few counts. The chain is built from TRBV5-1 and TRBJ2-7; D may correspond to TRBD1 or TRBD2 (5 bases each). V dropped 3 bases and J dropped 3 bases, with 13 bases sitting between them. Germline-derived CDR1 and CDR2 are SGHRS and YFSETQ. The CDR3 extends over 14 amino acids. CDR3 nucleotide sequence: TGCGCCAGCAGCTCCCATGACAGCGGCTACGAGCAGTACTTC. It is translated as CASSSHDSGYEQYF. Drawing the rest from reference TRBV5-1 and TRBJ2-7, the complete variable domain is KAGVTQTPRYLIKTRGQQVTLSCSPISGHRSVSWYQQTPGQGLQFLFEYFSETQRNKGNFPGRFSGRQFSNSRSEMNVSTLELGDSALYLCASSSHDSGYEQYFGPGTRLTVT.

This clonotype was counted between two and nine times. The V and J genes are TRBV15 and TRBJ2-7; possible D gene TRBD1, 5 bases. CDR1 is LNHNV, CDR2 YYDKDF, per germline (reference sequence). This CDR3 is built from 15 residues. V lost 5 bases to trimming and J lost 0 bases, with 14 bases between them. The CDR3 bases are TGTGCCACCAGCCGTTCTGGCGGACACTCCTACGAGCAGTACTTC. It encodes CATSRSGGHSYEQYF.

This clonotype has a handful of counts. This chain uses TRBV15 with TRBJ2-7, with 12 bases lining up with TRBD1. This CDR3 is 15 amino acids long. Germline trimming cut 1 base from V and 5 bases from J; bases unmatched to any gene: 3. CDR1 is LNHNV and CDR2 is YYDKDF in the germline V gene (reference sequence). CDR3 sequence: CATSRGGTGGDEQYF. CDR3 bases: TGTGCCACCAGCAGAGGCGGGACAGGGGGCGACGAGCAGTACTTC.

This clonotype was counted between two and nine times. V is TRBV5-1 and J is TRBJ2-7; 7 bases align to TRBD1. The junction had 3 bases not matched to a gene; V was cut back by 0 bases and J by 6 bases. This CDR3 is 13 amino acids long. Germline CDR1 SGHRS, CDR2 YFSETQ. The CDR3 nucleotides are TGCGCCAGCAGCTTGGGACAGGGACCCGAGCAGTACTTC. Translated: CASSLGQGPEQYF.

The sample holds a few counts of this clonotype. The CDR3: CASSLDPGQGLAQGWYF. The CDR3 region has the DNA TGTGCCAGCAGCTTAGACCCTGGACAGGGCCTCGCCCAGGGTTGGTACTTC. The rearrangement links TRBV11-2 to TRBJ2-7; 8 positions agree with TRBD1. Trimming took 0 bases from V and 12 from J; bases not matched to a gene: 19. The CDR3 has 17 amino acids. Germline CDR1 SGHAT, CDR2 FQNNGV.

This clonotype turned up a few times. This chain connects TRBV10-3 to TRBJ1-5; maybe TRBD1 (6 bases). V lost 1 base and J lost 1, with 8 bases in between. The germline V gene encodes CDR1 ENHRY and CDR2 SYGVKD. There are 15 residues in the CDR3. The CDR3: CAISEYGGSNQPQHF. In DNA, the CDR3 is TGTGCCATCAGTGAGTACGGGGGCAGCAATCAGCCCCAGCATTTT.

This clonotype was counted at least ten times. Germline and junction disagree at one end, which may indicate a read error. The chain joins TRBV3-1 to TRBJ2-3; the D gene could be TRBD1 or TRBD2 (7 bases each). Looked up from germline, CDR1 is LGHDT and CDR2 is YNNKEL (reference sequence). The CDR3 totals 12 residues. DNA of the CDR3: TGCGCCAGCAGCCAGGGGGGGGATACGCAGTATTTT. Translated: CASSQGGDTQYF.

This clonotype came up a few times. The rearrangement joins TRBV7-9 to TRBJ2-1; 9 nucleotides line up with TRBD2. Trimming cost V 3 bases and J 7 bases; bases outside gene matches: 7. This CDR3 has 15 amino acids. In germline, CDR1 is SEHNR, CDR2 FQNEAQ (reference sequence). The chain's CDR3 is CASSFSGSGKNEQFF. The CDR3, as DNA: TGTGCCAGCAGCTTTAGCGGGAGCGGGAAAAATGAGCAGTTCTTC.

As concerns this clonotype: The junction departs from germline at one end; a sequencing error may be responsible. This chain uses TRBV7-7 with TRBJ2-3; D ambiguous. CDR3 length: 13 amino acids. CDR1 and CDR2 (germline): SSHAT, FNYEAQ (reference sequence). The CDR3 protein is CASSSRHTDTQYF. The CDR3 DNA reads TGTGCTAGCAGCTCCCGGCACACAGATACGCAGTATTTT. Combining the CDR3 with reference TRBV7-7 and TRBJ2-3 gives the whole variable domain GAGVSQSPRYKVTKRGQDVTLRCDPISSHATLYWYQQALGQGPEFLTYFNYEAQPDKSGLPSDRFSAERPEGSISTLTIQRTEQRDSAMYRCASSSRHTDTQYFGPGTRLTVL.

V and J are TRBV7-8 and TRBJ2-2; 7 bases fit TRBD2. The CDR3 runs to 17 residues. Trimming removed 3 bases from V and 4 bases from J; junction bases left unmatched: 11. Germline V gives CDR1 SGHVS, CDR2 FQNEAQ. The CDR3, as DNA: TGTGCCAGCAGCTTCCTCAGCGGGAATCGAGGCACCGGGGAGCTGTTTTTT. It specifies CASSFLSGNRGTGELFF.

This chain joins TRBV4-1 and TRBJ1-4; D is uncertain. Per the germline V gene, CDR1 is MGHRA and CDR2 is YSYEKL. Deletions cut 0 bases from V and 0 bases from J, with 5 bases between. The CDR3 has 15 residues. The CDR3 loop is CASSQDRATNEKLFF. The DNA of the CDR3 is TGCGCCAGCAGCCAAGACCGTGCAACTAATGAAAAACTGTTTTTT.

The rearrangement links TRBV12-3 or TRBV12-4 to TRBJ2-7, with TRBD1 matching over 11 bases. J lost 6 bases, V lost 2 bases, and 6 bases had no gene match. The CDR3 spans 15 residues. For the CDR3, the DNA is TGTGCCAGCAGTTTATCTGGGACAGGGGGGCTCGAGCAGTACTTC. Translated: CASSLSGTGGLEQYF.

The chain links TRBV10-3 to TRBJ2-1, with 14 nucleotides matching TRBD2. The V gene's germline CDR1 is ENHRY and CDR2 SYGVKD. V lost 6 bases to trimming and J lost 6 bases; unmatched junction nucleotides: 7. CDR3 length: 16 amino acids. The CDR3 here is CAIRGTSGRSANEQFF. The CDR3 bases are TGTGCCATCAGGGGGACTAGCGGGAGATCCGCCAATGAGCAGTTCTTC.

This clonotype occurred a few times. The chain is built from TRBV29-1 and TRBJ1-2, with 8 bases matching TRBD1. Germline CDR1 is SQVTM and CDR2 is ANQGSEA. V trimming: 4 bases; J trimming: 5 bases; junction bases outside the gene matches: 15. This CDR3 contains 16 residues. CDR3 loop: CSVGPGQDISGYGYTF. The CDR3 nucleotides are TGCAGCGTTGGACCGGGACAGGATATCAGTGGTTATGGCTACACCTTC.

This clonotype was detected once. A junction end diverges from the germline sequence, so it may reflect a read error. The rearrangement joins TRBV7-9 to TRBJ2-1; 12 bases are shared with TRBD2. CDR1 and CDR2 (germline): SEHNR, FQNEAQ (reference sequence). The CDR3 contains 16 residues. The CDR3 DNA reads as TGTTCCAGCAGCTTACTGCTAGCGGGAGGGAAAGGTGAGCAGTTCTTC. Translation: CSSSLLLAGGKGEQFF.

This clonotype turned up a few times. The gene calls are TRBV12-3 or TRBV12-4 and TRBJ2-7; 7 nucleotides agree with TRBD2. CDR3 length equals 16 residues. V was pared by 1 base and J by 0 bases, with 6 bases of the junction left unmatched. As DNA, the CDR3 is TGTGCCAGCAGTTTAGGGGGAGGGATCGGCTCCTACGAGCAGTACTTC. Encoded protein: CASSLGGGIGSYEQYF.

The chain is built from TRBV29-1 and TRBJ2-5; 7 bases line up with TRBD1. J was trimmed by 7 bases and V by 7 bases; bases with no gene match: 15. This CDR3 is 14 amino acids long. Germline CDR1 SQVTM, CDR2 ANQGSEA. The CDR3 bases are TGCAGCGCCGAATCTGGGACAGAACGGGGGACCCAGTACTTC. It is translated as CSAESGTERGTQYF.

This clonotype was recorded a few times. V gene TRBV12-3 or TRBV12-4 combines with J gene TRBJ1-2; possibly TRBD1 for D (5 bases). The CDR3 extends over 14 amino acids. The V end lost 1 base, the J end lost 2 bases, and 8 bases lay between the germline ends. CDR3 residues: CASSLGNRNYGYTF. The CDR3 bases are TGTGCCAGCAGTTTAGGGAACAGGAACTATGGCTACACCTTC.

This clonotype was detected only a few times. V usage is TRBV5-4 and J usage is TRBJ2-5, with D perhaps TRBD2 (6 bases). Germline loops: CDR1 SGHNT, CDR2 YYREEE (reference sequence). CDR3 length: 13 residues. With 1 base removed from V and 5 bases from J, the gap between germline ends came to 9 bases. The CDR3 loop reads CASSLTSSETQYF. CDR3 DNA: TGTGCCAGCAGCTTGACTAGCTCGGAGACCCAGTACTTC.

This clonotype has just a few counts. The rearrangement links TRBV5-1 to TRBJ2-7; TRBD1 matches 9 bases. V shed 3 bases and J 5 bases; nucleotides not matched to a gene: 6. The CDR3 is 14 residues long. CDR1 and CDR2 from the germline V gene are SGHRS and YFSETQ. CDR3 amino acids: CASSSGDRANEQYF. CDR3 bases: TGCGCCAGCAGCTCTGGGGACAGGGCCAACGAGCAGTACTTC.

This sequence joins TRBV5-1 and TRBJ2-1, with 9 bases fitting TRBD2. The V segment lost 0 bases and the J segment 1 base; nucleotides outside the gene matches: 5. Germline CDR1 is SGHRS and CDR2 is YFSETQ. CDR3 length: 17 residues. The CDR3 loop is CASSLGVAGASYNEQFF. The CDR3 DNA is TGCGCCAGCAGCTTGGGGGTAGCGGGGGCGTCCTACAATGAGCAGTTCTTC. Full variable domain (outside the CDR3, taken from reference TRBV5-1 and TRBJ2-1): KAGVTQTPRYLIKTRGQQVTLSCSPISGHRSVSWYQQTPGQGLQFLFEYFSETQRNKGNFPGRFSGRQFSNSRSEMNVSTLELGDSALYLCASSLGVAGASYNEQFFGPGTRLTVL.